The clone carrying this T cell receptor beta chain has a single count. This specimen belongs to a study of T cells in localized non-small cell lung cancer. This table comes from immunoSEQ multiplex PCR, and its TCRdb copy is limited to in-frame clones, with some not included. The sample consists of 30,000 to 35,000 clones, about nine tenths of them appearing once. The CDR3 spans 15 residues. In germline, CDR1 is SGHVS, CDR2 FQNEAQ. V lost 5 bases and J lost 0, with 11 bases in between. The chain couples TRBV7-8 to TRBJ2-1, with D possibly TRBD2 on 6 matching bases. The receptor was isolated from a female donor over 55 with stage I lung adenocarcinoma. The specimen comprised peripheral blood, sampled before any cancer treatment. Written as DNA, the CDR3 is TGTGCCAGCAGCGGGGGGACGGGCTCCTACAATGAGCAGTTCTTC. It yields the protein CASSGGTGSYNEQFF.